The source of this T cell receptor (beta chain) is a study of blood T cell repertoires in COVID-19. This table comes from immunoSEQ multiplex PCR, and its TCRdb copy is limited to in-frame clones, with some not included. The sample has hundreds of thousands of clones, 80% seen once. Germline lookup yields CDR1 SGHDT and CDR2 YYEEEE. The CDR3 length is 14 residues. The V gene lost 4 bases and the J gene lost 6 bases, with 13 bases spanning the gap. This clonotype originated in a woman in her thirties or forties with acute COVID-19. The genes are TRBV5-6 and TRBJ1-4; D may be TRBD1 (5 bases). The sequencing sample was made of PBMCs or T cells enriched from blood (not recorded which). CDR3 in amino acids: CASSPRDYDEKLFF. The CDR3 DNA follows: TGTGCCAGCAGCCCCCGGGACTACGATGAAAAACTGTTTTTT.